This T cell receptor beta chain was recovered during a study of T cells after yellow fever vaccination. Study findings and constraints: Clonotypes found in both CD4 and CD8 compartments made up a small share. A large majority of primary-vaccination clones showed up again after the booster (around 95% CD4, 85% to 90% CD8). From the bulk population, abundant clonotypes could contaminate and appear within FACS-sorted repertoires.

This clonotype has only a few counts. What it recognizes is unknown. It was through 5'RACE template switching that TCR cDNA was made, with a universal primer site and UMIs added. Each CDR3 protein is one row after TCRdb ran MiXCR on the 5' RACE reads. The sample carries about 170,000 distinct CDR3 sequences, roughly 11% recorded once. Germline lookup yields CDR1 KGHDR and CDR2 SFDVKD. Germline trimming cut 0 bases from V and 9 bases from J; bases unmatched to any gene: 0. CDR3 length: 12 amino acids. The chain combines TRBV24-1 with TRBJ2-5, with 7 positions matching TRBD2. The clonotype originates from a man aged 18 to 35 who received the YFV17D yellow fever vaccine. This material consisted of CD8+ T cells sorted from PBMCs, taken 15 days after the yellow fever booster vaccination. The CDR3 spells CATSDLRGAQYF. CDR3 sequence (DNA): TGTGCCACCAGTGATTTGCGGGGGGCCCAGTACTTC.